This entry features one T cell receptor beta chain sequence. This sample was taken from a study of early T cells in non-severe SARS-CoV-2 infection. Trimming stripped 4 bases from V and 1 base from J, with 11 bases between. Germline assignment: CDR1 SGHKS and CDR2 YYEKEE (reference sequence). This CDR3 comprises 14 residues. Molecules of cDNA were individually given unique molecular identifiers that were attached to them. A single record per CDR3 protein comes from TCRdb applying MiXCR to the 5' RACE reads. The sample consists of tens of thousands of distinct CDR3 sequences, around 6% of them appearing once.

Sequencing used whole blood. The TCR comes from an adult who was a healthcare worker with PCR-confirmed SARS-CoV-2 infection or an uninfected control (not recorded which). V and J are TRBV5-5 and TRBJ1-1; no clear D. The CDR3 loop reads CASSVMDRNTEAFF. DNA for the CDR3: TGTGCCAGCAGCGTCATGGACCGGAACACTGAAGCTTTCTTT.